Listed here are 5 T cell receptor beta chains from one sample, sequenced in a study of shared clonotypes between healthy human individuals. Using immunoSEQ multiplex PCR, the repertoire was profiled, and TCRdb retains in-frame clones only, with some absent. The table includes about a million clones, approximately 72% detected once. The sequenced sample consisted of memory CD4+ T cells sorted from blood. Documented subset: CD45RA-negative fraction. These TCRs come from a man aged 18 to 30 in good health.

This clone was seen a few times. The CDR3 sequence: CASSIADRDQYF. CDR3 in DNA: TGTGCCAGTAGTATAGCTGACAGAGATCAGTACTTC. This sequence joins TRBV19 and TRBJ2-4; the D gene is possibly TRBD1 (5 bases). The CDR3 spans 12 residues. Trimming took 1 base from V and 12 from J, leaving 10 bases between them. Germline V gives CDR1 LNHDA, CDR2 SQIVND (reference sequence).

The V gene is TRBV6-1, the J gene TRBJ1-5; possible D gene TRBD1, 6 bases. The V and J ends lost 7 bases and 1 base respectively, with 11 bases between them. The CDR3 runs to 14 residues. Germline V gene lookup returns CDR1 MNHNS and CDR2 SASEGT. CDR3 residues: CASINRESNQPQHF. The CDR3 coding sequence is TGTGCCAGCATCAACAGGGAAAGCAATCAGCCCCAGCATTTT.

This chain connects TRBV6-1 to TRBJ1-1; D perhaps matches TRBD1 (5 bases). The V and J ends lost 2 bases and 9 bases respectively, with 10 bases between them. The CDR3 runs to 12 residues. Germline V CDR1 and CDR2: MNHNS, SASEGT. In DNA, the CDR3 is TGTGCCAGCAGTGAATTGGGGCAAAAAGCTTTCTTT. This codes for CASSELGQKAFF.

The chain joins TRBV18 to TRBJ2-5, with unresolved D. V was cut by 5 bases and J by 5 bases, with 9 bases left in between. The germline V gene has CDR1 KGHSH and CDR2 LQKENI. This CDR3 is built from 12 residues. The CDR3 DNA reads as TGTGCCAGCTCATCAAATCGGGAGACCCAGTACTTC. Protein: CASSSNRETQYF.

The rearrangement uses TRBV18 and TRBJ2-3; D might be TRBD1 (6 bases). Germline loops: CDR1 KGHSH, CDR2 LQKENI. The CDR3 runs 14 residues. V was trimmed by 1 base and J by 5 bases, leaving 10 bases between them. The CDR3 here is CASSPLGAVDTQYF. The CDR3 DNA reads as TGTGCCAGCTCACCACTGGGGGCGGTAGATACGCAGTATTTT. Full variable domain (remainder filled in from reference TRBV18 and TRBJ2-3): NAGVMQNPRHLVRRRGQEARLRCSPMKGHSHVYWYRQLPEEGLKFMVYLQKENIIDESGMPKERFSAEFPKEGPSILRIQQVVRGDSAAYFCASSPLGAVDTQYFGPGTRLTVL.